This passage covers 24 T cell receptor beta chains from one sample sequenced in a study of OX40 agonist ivuxolimab in advanced cancers. Only in-frame clones appear in the TCRdb table, and some are missing; sequencing was by immunoSEQ multiplex PCR. In the table there are 20,000 to 25,000 clones, approximately 87% of which are singletons. Sequencing was performed on CD4+ or CD8+ T cells sorted from blood, taken in a trial of the OX40 agonist ivuxolimab. Every receptor here comes from an adult with an advanced solid tumor such as melanoma, head and neck, liver or kidney cancer.

In its sample, this clone was seen a few times. The V call is TRBV15, the J call TRBJ2-3; possibly TRBD1 for D (8 bases). The length of the CDR3 is 16 residues. The germline V and J ends were trimmed by 2 bases and 3 bases, with 15 bases remaining between them. Germline V gene data show CDR1 as LNHNV and CDR2 as YYDKDF (reference sequence). CDR3 region: CATSRFHRGGTDTQYF. For the CDR3, the DNA is TGTGCCACCAGCAGATTCCACAGGGGGGGAACAGATACGCAGTATTTT. Full variable domain (remainder filled in from reference TRBV15 and TRBJ2-3): DAMVIQNPRYQVTQFGKPVTLSCSQTLNHNVMYWYQQKSSQAPKLLFHYYDKDFNNEADTPDNFQSRRPNTSFCFLDIRSPGLGDTAMYLCATSRFHRGGTDTQYFGPGTRLTVL.

The chain combines TRBV6-5 with TRBJ1-1; D not certain. Germline CDR1 reads MNHEY; CDR2 reads SVGAGI. The ends were cut back, 0 bases at V and 2 bases at J, with 10 bases in the middle. The CDR3 consists of 15 residues. The DNA for the CDR3 is TGTGCCAGCAGTTACTCGAATTGGGGAAACACTGAAGCTTTCTTT. Protein: CASSYSNWGNTEAFF.

The chain employs TRBV10-3 and TRBJ2-7, with 7 bases lining up with TRBD1. The germline V gene encodes CDR1 ENHRY and CDR2 SYGVKD. J lost 5 bases, V lost 10 bases, and 14 bases had no gene match. The CDR3 covers 14 residues. CDR3 protein: CATATGSHFDEQYF. In DNA form, the CDR3 reads TGTGCCACCGCGACAGGGAGCCACTTCGACGAGCAGTACTTC.

The V and J genes are TRBV5-6 and TRBJ2-3; 7 bases are shared with TRBD1. Per germline, CDR1 SGHDT and CDR2 YYEEEE. The CDR3 contains 15 residues. V shed 3 bases, J shed 3 bases, and the junction held 7 bases outside the gene matches. CDR3 in amino acids: CASSYRQGVTDTQYF. CDR3 DNA sequence: TGTGCCAGCAGCTATAGACAGGGTGTGACAGATACGCAGTATTTT. Combining the CDR3 with reference TRBV5-6 and TRBJ2-3 gives the whole variable domain DAGVTQSPTHLIKTRGQQVTLRCSPKSGHDTVSWYQQALGQGPQFIFQYYEEEERQRGNFPDRFSGHQFPNYSSELNVNALLLGDSALYLCASSYRQGVTDTQYFGPGTRLTVL.

The rearrangement links TRBV5-4 to TRBJ2-3; D may be TRBD1 (5 bases). CDR1 SGHNT and CDR2 YYREEE come from the germline V gene (reference sequence). The V gene lost 4 bases and the J gene lost 3 bases, with 18 bases spanning the gap. The CDR3 has 16 amino acids. Here the CDR3 DNA reads TGTGCCAGCAGCCATGGGGCTGGGGCCGGGACAGATACGCAGTATTTT. This sequence encodes CASSHGAGAGTDTQYF. The variable domain in full, with the rest retrieved from reference TRBV5-4 and TRBJ2-3, is ETGVTQSPTHLIKTRGQQVTLRCSSQSGHNTVSWYQQALGQGPQFIFQYYREEENGRGNFPPRFSGLQFPNYSSELNVNALELDDSALYLCASSHGAGAGTDTQYFGPGTRLTVL.

The chain links TRBV7-9 to TRBJ1-2; 7 bases align to TRBD1. The CDR3 length is 13 residues. The germline V gene has CDR1 SEHNR and CDR2 FQNEAQ (reference sequence). The V gene end was trimmed by 5 bases and the J gene end by 4 bases; junction bases not matched to a gene: 4. CDR3 nucleotides: TGTGCCAGCAGCCCGACAGGGTTCTATGGCTACACCTTC. It is translated as CASSPTGFYGYTF. Full variable domain (missing parts from reference TRBV7-9 and TRBJ1-2): DTGVSQNPRHKITKRGQNVTFRCDPISEHNRLYWYRQTLGQGPEFLTYFQNEAQLEKSRLLSDRFSAERPKGSFSTLEIQRTEQGDSAMYLCASSPTGFYGYTFGSGTRLTVV.

The chain links TRBV25-1 to TRBJ2-1; D may correspond to TRBD1 or TRBD2 (5 bases each). Germline V gene data show CDR1 as MGHDK and CDR2 as SYGVNS. This CDR3 has 14 residues. V was trimmed by 1 base and J by 7 bases, leaving 11 bases between them. CDR3 sequence (DNA): TGTGCCAGCAGTGAATTATGGGGGTTAAATGAGCAGTTCTTC. Protein: CASSELWGLNEQFF.

This clone was picked up one time. The CDR3 region has the DNA TGTGCCAGTAGTATAGGGTATTCAGTTAGGACACTCTCCTACGAGCAGTACTTC. Translation gives CASSIGYSVRTLSYEQYF. The chain is built from TRBV19 and TRBJ2-7; TRBD1 might be the D (5 bases). CDR3 length: 18 residues. CDR1 and CDR2 (germline): LNHDA, SQIVND (reference sequence). V lost 1 base and J 0 bases, leaving 19 bases between the germline ends.

The chain has TRBV6-5 and TRBJ1-1; D not certain. CDR3 size: 14 residues. Trimming stripped 2 bases from V and 2 bases from J, with 9 bases between. CDR1 MNHEY and CDR2 SVGAGI come from the germline V gene. Written as DNA, the CDR3 is TGTGCCAGCAGTTACCTCAACAGTAACACTGAAGCTTTCTTT. This encodes CASSYLNSNTEAFF.

The chain carries TRBV4-3 and TRBJ2-3; 7 bases are a match to TRBD2. The germline gives CDR1 LGHNA, CDR2 YSLEER. CDR3 size: 17 residues. Losses at the gene ends were 4 bases for V and 0 bases for J; bases not matched to a gene: 10. In nucleotides, the CDR3 is TGCGCCAGCAGCCGCGTTCGGGACTACCTAAGCACAGATACGCAGTATTTT. Its protein is CASSRVRDYLSTDTQYF.

J is TRBJ1-6 and V is TRBV5-1, with 7 bases fitting TRBD1. Germline-derived CDR1 and CDR2 are SGHRS and YFSETQ. Trimming took 4 bases from V and 6 from J; bases not matched to a gene: 13. This CDR3 has 17 residues. The CDR3 nucleotides read TGCGCCAGCAGCACGGCGAGGGACAGCTTGTTTAATTCACCCCTCCACTTT. It encodes CASSTARDSLFNSPLHF.

The chain uses TRBV5-1 and TRBJ2-3, with 7 bases identical to TRBD2. This CDR3 spans 16 amino acids. Germline loops: CDR1 SGHRS, CDR2 YFSETQ. Trimming took 4 bases from V and 4 from J; bases not matched to a gene: 12. The CDR3: CASSPRTSGLADTQYF. CDR3 coding DNA: TGCGCCAGCAGCCCACGGACTAGTGGATTGGCAGATACGCAGTATTTT. The full variable domain, rest sourced from reference TRBV5-1 and TRBJ2-3, is KAGVTQTPRYLIKTRGQQVTLSCSPISGHRSVSWYQQTPGQGLQFLFEYFSETQRNKGNFPGRFSGRQFSNSRSEMNVSTLELGDSALYLCASSPRTSGLADTQYFGPGTRLTVL.

CDR3 nucleotides: TGTGCCAGCAGCTTAAGGTCTTTGAACACTGAAGCTTTCTTT. As protein: CASSLRSLNTEAFF. The genes are TRBV11-2 and TRBJ1-1, with D unresolved. The germline V gene has CDR1 SGHAT and CDR2 FQNNGV. CDR3 length equals 14 residues. Trimming removed 2 bases at V and 0 bases at J, with 7 bases between.

The V and J genes are TRBV2 and TRBJ1-3; D is possibly TRBD1 (6 bases). The CDR3 is 18 residues long. Per the germline V gene, CDR1 is SNHLY and CDR2 is FYNNEI. The V end was cut by 0 bases, the J end by 3 bases, with 18 bases between. Here the CDR3 reads CASSEANGGRKGGNTIYF. In DNA form, the CDR3 reads TGTGCCAGCAGTGAAGCGAACGGGGGGCGCAAAGGTGGAAACACCATATATTTT.

The chain joins TRBV11-2 to TRBJ2-3; the D gene could be TRBD1 or TRBD2 (5 bases each). CDR3 size: 15 residues. The germline V gene encodes CDR1 SGHAT and CDR2 FQNNGV. Trimming left V 2 bases short and J 0 bases short, with 9 bases between. The CDR3 sequence is CASSLFWGSTDTQYF. The CDR3 DNA follows: TGTGCCAGCAGCTTATTCTGGGGGAGCACAGATACGCAGTATTTT.

The chain is built from TRBV5-1 and TRBJ1-2, with D possibly being TRBD1 (5 bases). The CDR3 totals 18 residues. Germline loops: CDR1 SGHRS, CDR2 YFSETQ. V lost 0 bases and J 4 bases, leaving 22 bases between the germline ends. The CDR3 region is CASSLVPLYQGIGYGYTF. CDR3 DNA sequence: TGCGCCAGCAGCTTGGTACCCTTATATCAGGGTATAGGCTATGGCTACACCTTC.

The chain recombines TRBV7-6 with TRBJ1-5, with 9 bases fitting TRBD1. Germline CDR1 SGHVS, CDR2 FNYEAQ. This CDR3 is 15 amino acids long. Trimming took 4 bases from V and 1 from J; bases not matched to a gene: 2. The DNA for the CDR3 is TGTGCCAGCAGCTCCGGACAGGGGAGCAATCAGCCCCAGCATTTT. Amino acids: CASSSGQGSNQPQHF. The full variable domain, with the rest looked up from reference TRBV7-6 and TRBJ1-5, is GAGVSQSPRYKVTKRGQDVALRCDPISGHVSLYWYRQALGQGPEFLTYFNYEAQQDKSGLPNDRFSAERPEGSISTLTIQRTEQRDSAMYRCASSSGQGSNQPQHFGDGTRLSIL.

This clone was seen a handful of times. The V gene is TRBV6-5, the J gene TRBJ1-5, with TRBD1 as a possible D gene (5 bases). The CDR3 totals 15 residues. Trimming stripped 4 bases from V and 5 bases from J, with 15 bases between. Germline CDR1 is MNHEY and CDR2 is SVGAGI. This chain's CDR3 is CASSSTGPGDQPQHF. CDR3 nucleotide sequence: TGTGCCAGCAGTTCCACAGGTCCCGGGGATCAGCCCCAGCATTTT.

About this clone itself: This is likely a read error, given that the CDR3 carries no conserved phenylalanine or tryptophan at its end. The chain joins TRBV18 to TRBJ1-6; no clear D. The V gene's germline CDR1 is KGHSH and CDR2 LQKENI. The CDR3 consists of 17 residues. The V end was cut by 2 bases, the J end by 0 bases, with 11 bases between. DNA for the CDR3: TGTGCCAGCTCACCAAGGACCGAAAGCTCCTATAATTCACCCCTCCACCTT. This gives the protein CASSPRTESSYNSPLHL.

The J gene is TRBJ2-7, the V gene TRBV7-9; D possibly matches TRBD1 or TRBD2 (5 bases each). Trimming took off 5 bases at V and 5 bases at J, with 22 bases between the two ends. The CDR3 is 16 amino acids. Germline loops: CDR1 SEHNR, CDR2 FQNEAQ (reference sequence). The CDR3 sequence: CASSPDRGRQYHEQYF. DNA of the CDR3: TGTGCCAGCAGCCCCGATAGGGGACGGCAATACCACGAGCAGTACTTC.

This chain uses TRBV7-9 with TRBJ1-2; 7 nucleotides match TRBD1. V gave up 5 bases and J gave up 4 bases; unmatched junction bases: 10. From germline, CDR1 is SEHNR and CDR2 FQNEAQ (reference sequence). This CDR3 region has 15 residues. CDR3 sequence (DNA): TGTGCCAGCAGCCACTACAGGGGACCTAGCTATGGCTACACCTTC. It codes for CASSHYRGPSYGYTF.

This clone was picked up one time. The rearrangement links TRBV11-2 to TRBJ2-1; 15 bases fit TRBD2. The germline V gene encodes CDR1 SGHAT and CDR2 FQNNGV. This CDR3 is 15 amino acids long. V gave up 5 bases and J gave up 9 bases; unmatched junction bases: 5. The CDR3: CASSRTSGGDIEQFF. The CDR3 DNA reads TGTGCCAGCAGCCGGACTAGCGGGGGGGATATTGAGCAGTTCTTC.

The J gene is TRBJ2-2, the V gene TRBV7-3; no clear D. Trimming removed 5 bases from V and 7 bases from J, with 17 bases in between. There are 15 residues in the CDR3. CDR1 and CDR2 from the germline V gene are SGHTA and FQGTGA. The CDR3 spells CASSLEVVPYGELFF. The CDR3, as DNA: TGTGCCAGCAGCCTTGAGGTGGTACCCTACGGGGAGCTGTTTTTT.

The genes are TRBV27 and TRBJ1-1; weak D call: TRBD1 (6 bases). The CDR3 extends over 15 amino acids. Trimming removed 3 bases at V and 1 base at J, with 12 bases between. Looked up from germline, CDR1 is MNHEY and CDR2 is SMNVEV (reference sequence). In DNA form, the CDR3 reads TGTGCCAGCAGTTTCGGGGGGCGCGAGAACACTGAAGCTTTCTTT. The encoded protein is CASSFGGRENTEAFF.